This T cell receptor beta chain originates from a study of cytomegalovirus exposure and HLA in healthy donors. Study-level findings and limits: The TCR clusters that emerged in the first cohort tended, a later analysis found, to co-occur in the 95 to 150 validation repertoires.

CDR1 is SNHLY and CDR2 is FYNNEI in the germline V gene. The CDR3 is 11 residues long. Clones were read by immunoSEQ multiplex PCR, and TCRdb kept only the in-frame ones, dropping some. The table includes roughly 130,000 clones, 84% detected once. Details on this clone: As yet, its antigen is unknown. One end of the junction does not line up with germline, which may come from a read error.

This clonotype was sampled from a woman younger than 45 in good health and CMV-seronegative. The chain has TRBV2 and TRBJ2-5; 7 bases map to TRBD1. The specimen was PBMCs. This chain's CDR3 is CASSPRTGQDF. As DNA, the CDR3 is TGTGCCAGCAGTCCTAGGACAGGACAGGACTTC.